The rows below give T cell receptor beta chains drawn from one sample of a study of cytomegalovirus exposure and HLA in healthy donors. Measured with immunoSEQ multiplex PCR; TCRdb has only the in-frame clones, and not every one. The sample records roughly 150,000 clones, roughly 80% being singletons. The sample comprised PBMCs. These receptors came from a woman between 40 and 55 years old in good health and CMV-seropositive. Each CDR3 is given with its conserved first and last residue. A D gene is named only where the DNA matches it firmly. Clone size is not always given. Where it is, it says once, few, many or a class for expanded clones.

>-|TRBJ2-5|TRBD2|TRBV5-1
TGCGCCAGCAGCTTGAACCTAGCGGGAGATCAAGAGACCCAGTACTTC
CASSLNLAGDQETQYF
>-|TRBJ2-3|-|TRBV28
TGTGCCAGCAGCCATTACAGTACAGATACGCAGTATTTT
CASSHYSTDTQYF
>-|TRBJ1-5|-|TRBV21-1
TGTGCCAGCAGCAAAGGAGATACGAACAGAAGCAATCAGCCCCAGCATTTT
CASSKGDTNRSNQPQHF
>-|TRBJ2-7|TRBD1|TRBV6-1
TGTGCCAGCAGCTTGGGACAGGGATACGAGCAGTACTTC
CASSLGQGYEQYF
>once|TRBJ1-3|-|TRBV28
TGTGCCAGCAGTCCCCAGGCGGGTGGAAACACCATATATTTT
CASSPQAGGNTIYF
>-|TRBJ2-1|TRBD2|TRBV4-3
TGCGCCAGCAGCCAGATAGCGGGGGGGATGAATGAGCAGTTCTTC
CASSQIAGGMNEQFF
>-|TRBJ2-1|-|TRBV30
TGTGCCTGGAGTCCGACCGCGCCTAGTTACAATGAGCAGTTCTTC
CAWSPTAPSYNEQFF
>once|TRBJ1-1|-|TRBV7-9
TGTTCCAGCAGCGTATTAGCACAGGGCCCGCCCTGGAACACTGAAGCTTTCTTT
CSSSVLAQGPPWNTEAFF
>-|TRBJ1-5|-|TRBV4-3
TGCGCCAGCAGCCAAACAACAGGGTTTAGCAATCAGCCCCAGCATTTT
CASSQTTGFSNQPQHF
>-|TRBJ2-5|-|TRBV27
TGTGCCAGCACCCCGGGCCCAGGGGAGACCCAGTACTTC
CASTPGPGETQYF
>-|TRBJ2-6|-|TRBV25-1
TGTGCCAGCAGTGAATTCTCGGGGGCTGGGGCCAACGTCCTGACTTTC
CASSEFSGAGANVLTF
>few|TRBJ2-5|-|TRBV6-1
TGTGCCAGCAGTGAAACGGGGACCCAGTACTTC
CASSETGTQYF
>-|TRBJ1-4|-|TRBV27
TGTGCCAGCAGTTTATCGAGGCAGAATAATGAAAAACTGTTTTTT
CASSLSRQNNEKLFF
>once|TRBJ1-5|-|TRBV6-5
TGTGCCAGCAGTGTCGCGGGAGGGAGCCAGCCCCAGCATTTT
CASSVAGGSQPQHF
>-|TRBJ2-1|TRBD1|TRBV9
TGTGCCAGCAGCACGAGGGACAGGGGGAGGAATGAGCAGTTCTTC
CASSTRDRGRNEQFF
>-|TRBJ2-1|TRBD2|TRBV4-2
TGTGCCAGCAGCCAAGAATCCGAACTAGCGATGAATGAGCAGTTCTTC
CASSQESELAMNEQFF
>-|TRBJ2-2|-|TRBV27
TGTGCCAGCAGTTTATGGGCTGGGAACACCGGGGAGCTGTTTTTT
CASSLWAGNTGELFF
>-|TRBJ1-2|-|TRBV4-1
TGCGCCAGCAGCCAAGGACAGGTTGTTAACTATGGCTACACCTTC
CASSQGQVVNYGYTF
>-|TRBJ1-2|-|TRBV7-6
TGTGCCAGCAGCCCAGTCACTACAGGATTCTACACCTTC
CASSPVTTGFYTF
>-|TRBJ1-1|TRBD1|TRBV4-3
TGCGCCAGCAGGACCGGGACAGGAGGTTTCTTGGACACTGAAGCTTTCTTT
CASRTGTGGFLDTEAFF
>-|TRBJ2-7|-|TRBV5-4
TGTGCCAGCAGCCAGGGACTTCGAAAGGACGAGCAGTACTTC
CASSQGLRKDEQYF
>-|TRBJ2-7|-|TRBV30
TGTGCCTGGACGTTGGCGGGCGAGAGGGGGGGCGAGCAGTACTTC
CAWTLAGERGGEQYF
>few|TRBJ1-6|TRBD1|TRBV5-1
TGCGCCAGCAGCTTGGCCGGGACAGGGGGGCTCAATTCACCCCTCCACTTT
CASSLAGTGGLNSPLHF
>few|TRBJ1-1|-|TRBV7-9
TGTGCCAGCAGCTTAGGAGGCAGAGTAATGAACACTGAAGCTTTCTTT
CASSLGGRVMNTEAFF
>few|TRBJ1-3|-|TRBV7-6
TGTGCCAGCAGCCCTGGACTGATCTCTGGAAACACCATATATTTT
CASSPGLISGNTIYF
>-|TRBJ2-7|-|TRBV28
TGTGCCAGCAGTTTTGGACAGAGGGACGAGCAGTACTTC
CASSFGQRDEQYF
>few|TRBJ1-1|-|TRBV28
TGTGCCAGCAGTTTAAAGAGGTGGAACACTGAAGCTTTCTTT
CASSLKRWNTEAFF
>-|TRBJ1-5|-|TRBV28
TGTGCCAGCAGTTTACCCGCGGGGACTCAGCCCCAGCATTTT
CASSLPAGTQPQHF
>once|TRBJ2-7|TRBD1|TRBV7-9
TGTGCCAGCAGCGGGGACAGGGGTCCCGAGCAGTACTTC
CASSGDRGPEQYF
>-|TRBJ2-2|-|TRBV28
TGTGCCAGCAGCCAGGACTCCTTGGGCACCGGGGAGCTGTTTTTT
CASSQDSLGTGELFF
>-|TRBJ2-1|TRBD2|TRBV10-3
TGTGCCATCAGTGGACTAGCGGGAGGTGGTTACAATGAGCAGTTCTTC
CAISGLAGGGYNEQFF
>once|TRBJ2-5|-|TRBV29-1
TGCAGCGCTGGACCGGGGGTTGAGACCCAGTACTTC
CSAGPGVETQYF
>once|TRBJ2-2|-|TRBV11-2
TGTGCCAGTCTGGAAGGAGGGAGGTTATACACCGGGGAGCTGTTTTTT
CASLEGGRLYTGELFF